This T cell receptor (beta chain) appears in the sequencing data of a study of cytomegalovirus exposure and HLA in healthy donors. Whole-study results and caveats: Later analysis identified a missense DCLRE1C variant that was linked to TCR beta V- and J-gene trimming.

A multiplex PCR was run with 60 Vbeta primers and 13 Jbeta primers. Method: immunoSEQ multiplex PCR; TCRdb's copy keeps in-frame clones and lacks some. This table holds 100,000 or so clones, roughly 69% found once. CDR1 is SGHAT, CDR2 FQNNGV, per germline. V was pared by 4 bases and J by 5 bases, with 6 bases of the junction left unmatched. This CDR3 region has 14 residues. Worth noting for this clone: Its antigen is not known.

The chain links TRBV11-2 to TRBJ2-5; 8 bases align to TRBD2. The receptor was isolated from a man aged 25 to 40 in good health and CMV-seropositive. Specimen: PBMCs. CDR3 DNA: TGTGCCAGCAGCTCTATAGCGGGGTGGGAGACCCAGTACTTC. As protein: CASSSIAGWETQYF.